The clone carrying this T cell receptor (beta chain) has more than one count but fewer than ten. Its antigen is currently unknown. The data derive from a study of CD8+CD57+ T cells in acquired aplastic anemia. The wider study: Roughly 3 ug was the average amount of DNA from sorted CD4+ and CD8+ cells.

The TCR beta profiling, which covered VDJ combination and CDR3 sequence, was carried out using genomic DNA as the template. Each CDR3 protein is one row after TCRdb ran MiXCR on the reads. In the table there are roughly 420,000 distinct CDR3 sequences, about 70% of which are singletons. Broader study findings: Researchers reported that CD8+ Simpson's diversity was not significantly different in patients versus controls. Both patients and controls carried the same twenty-nine CD8+ CDR3 sequences.

Germline loops: CDR1 ENHRY, CDR2 SYGVKD. The CDR3 has 15 residues. V was pared by 8 bases and J by 2 bases, with 6 bases of the junction left unmatched. What was sequenced was sorted CD4+, CD8+, or CD8+CD57+ T cells (not recorded which) from PBMCs. V usage is TRBV10-3 and J usage is TRBJ2-6; 7 bases fit TRBD1. The receptor was derived from a human donor in good health, serving as a control. CDR3 nucleotide sequence: TGTGCCATCGGGACAGCCGCCGCTGGGGCCAACGTCCTGACTTTC. Protein product: CAIGTAAAGANVLTF.